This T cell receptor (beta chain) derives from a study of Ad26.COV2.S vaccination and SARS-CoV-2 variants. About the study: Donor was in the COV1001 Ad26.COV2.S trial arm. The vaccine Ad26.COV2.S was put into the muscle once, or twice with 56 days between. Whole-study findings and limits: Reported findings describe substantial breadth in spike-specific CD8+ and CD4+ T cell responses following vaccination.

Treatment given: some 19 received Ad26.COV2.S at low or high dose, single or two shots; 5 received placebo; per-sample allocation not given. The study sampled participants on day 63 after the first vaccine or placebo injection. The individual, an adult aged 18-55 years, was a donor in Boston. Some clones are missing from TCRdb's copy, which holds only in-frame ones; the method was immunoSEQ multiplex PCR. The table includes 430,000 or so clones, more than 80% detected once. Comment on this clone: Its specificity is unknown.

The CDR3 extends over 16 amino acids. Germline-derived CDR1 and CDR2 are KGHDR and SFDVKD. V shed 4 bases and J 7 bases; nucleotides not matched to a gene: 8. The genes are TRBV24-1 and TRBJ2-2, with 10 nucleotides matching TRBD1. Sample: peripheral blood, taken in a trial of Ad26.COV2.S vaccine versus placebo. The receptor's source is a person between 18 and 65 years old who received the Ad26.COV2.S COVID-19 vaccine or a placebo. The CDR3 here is CATSDTQDRGIGELFF. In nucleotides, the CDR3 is TGTGCCACCAGTGACACTCAGGACAGGGGGATCGGGGAGCTGTTTTTT.